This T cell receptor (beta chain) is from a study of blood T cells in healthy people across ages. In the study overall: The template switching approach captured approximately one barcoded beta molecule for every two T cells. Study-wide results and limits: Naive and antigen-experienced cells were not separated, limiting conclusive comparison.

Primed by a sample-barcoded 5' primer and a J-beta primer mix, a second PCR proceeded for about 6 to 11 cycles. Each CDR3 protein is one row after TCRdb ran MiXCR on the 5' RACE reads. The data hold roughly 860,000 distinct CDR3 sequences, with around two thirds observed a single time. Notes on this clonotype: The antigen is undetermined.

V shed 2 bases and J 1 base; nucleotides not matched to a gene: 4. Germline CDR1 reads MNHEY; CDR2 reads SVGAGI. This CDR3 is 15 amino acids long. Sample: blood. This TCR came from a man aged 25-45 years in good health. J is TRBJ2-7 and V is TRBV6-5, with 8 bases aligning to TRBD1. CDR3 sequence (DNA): TGTGCCAGCAGTTACGGACAGGGTGGATCCTACGAGCAGTACTTC. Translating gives CASSYGQGGSYEQYF.